This T cell receptor (beta chain) was identified during a study of T cell responses to AZD1222 COVID-19 vaccine. Study overall: Second-dose schedules of about 4 or about 12 weeks were combined.

In regard to this clone: Its antigen is not identified.

Whole-study results and caveats: White British ancestry dominated among donors, who included more females, and clonal diversity was possibly underestimated. Just a handful of people given AZD1222 tested seropositive at baseline. Targets within unmutated variant regions were reportedly found for nearly half of spike-specific TCRs.

The table came from immunoSEQ multiplex PCR; TCRdb's copy has only in-frame clones and leaves some out. The repertoire holds about 130,000 clones, with approximately 86% as singletons. The CDR3 sequence is 13 residues long. J was trimmed by 4 bases and V by 7 bases; bases with no gene match: 7. Germline assignment: CDR1 SNHLY and CDR2 FYNNEI. This material consisted of peripheral blood, taken on day 0 of AZD1222 vaccination. V gene TRBV2 combines with J gene TRBJ2-7; 7 nucleotides match TRBD2. The sequence derives from an adult in good health. The CDR3 here is CASKLAGVYEQYF. The CDR3 DNA sequence: TGTGCCAGCAAATTGGCGGGGGTGTACGAGCAGTACTTC.